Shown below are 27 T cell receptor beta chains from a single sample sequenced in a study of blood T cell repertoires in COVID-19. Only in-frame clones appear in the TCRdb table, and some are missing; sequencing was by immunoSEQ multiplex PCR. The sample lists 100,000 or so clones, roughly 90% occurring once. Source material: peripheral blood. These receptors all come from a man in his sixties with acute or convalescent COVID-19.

The chain's CDR3 is CASRRAGGSYEQYF. CDR3 in DNA: TGTGCCAGTAGGAGGGCAGGGGGATCCTACGAGCAGTACTTC. The chain carries TRBV19 and TRBJ2-7, with 7 bases identical to TRBD1. The CDR3 extends over 14 amino acids. The V segment lost 6 bases and the J segment 1 base; nucleotides outside the gene matches: 6. Germline V CDR1 and CDR2: LNHDA, SQIVND (reference sequence).

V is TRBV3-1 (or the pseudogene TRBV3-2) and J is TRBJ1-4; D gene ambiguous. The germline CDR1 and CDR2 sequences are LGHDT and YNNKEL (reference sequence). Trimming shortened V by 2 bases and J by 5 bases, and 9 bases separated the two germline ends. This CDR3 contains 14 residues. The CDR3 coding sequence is TGTGCCAGCAGCCAAAAACAGTTCAATGAAAAACTGTTTTTT. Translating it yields CASSQKQFNEKLFF.

The CDR3 sequence is CSVKTGGTGELFF. CDR3 coding DNA: TGCAGCGTTAAAACAGGGGGCACCGGGGAGCTGTTTTTT. The chain uses TRBV29-1 and TRBJ2-2, with 8 positions matching TRBD1. CDR3 length: 13 amino acids. V trimming: 5 bases; J trimming: 4 bases; junction bases outside the gene matches: 3. Germline CDR1 and CDR2: SQVTM and ANQGSEA.

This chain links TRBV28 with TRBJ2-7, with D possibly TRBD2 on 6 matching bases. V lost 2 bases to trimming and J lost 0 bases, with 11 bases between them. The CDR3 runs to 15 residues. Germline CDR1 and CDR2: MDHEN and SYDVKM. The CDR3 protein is CASSLMGGSSYEQYF. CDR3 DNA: TGTGCCAGCAGTTTAATGGGGGGAAGCTCCTACGAGCAGTACTTC.

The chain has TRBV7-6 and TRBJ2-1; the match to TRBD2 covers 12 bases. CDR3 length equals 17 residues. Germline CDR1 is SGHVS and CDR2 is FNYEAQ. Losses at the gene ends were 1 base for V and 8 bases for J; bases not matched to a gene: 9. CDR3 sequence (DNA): TGTGCCAGCAGCTTAGTGGGCGCTAGCGGGAGGGCCGATGAGCAGTTCTTC. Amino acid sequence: CASSLVGASGRADEQFF.

The CDR3 spells CASSSGTGSSSPLHF. CDR3 sequence (DNA): TGTGCCAGTAGTTCAGGGACAGGGAGTAGTTCACCCCTCCACTTT. The gene calls are TRBV19 and TRBJ1-6; 9 positions match TRBD1. Germline assignment: CDR1 LNHDA and CDR2 SQIVND (reference sequence). The CDR3 runs 15 residues. V gave up 5 bases and J gave up 9 bases; unmatched junction bases: 8.

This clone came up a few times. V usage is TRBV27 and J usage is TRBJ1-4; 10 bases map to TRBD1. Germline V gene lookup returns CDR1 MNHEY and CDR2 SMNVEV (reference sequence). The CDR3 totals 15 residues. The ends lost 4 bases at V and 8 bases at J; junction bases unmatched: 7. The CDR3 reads CASSSRTGGGEKLFF. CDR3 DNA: TGTGCCAGCAGTTCTCGGACAGGGGGAGGCGAAAAACTGTTTTTT.

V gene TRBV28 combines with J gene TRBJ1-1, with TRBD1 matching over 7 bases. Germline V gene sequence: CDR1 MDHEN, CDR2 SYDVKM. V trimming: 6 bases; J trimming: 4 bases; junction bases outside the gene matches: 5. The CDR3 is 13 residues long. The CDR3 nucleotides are TGTGCCAGCAGCCCCCAGGGGGGCACTGAAGCTTTCTTT. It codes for CASSPQGGTEAFF.

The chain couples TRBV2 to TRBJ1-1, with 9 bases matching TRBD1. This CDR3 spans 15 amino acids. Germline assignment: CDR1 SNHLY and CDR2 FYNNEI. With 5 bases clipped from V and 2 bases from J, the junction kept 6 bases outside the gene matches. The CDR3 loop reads CASSRIQGANTEAFF. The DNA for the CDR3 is TGTGCCAGCAGTCGTATACAGGGGGCTAACACTGAAGCTTTCTTT.

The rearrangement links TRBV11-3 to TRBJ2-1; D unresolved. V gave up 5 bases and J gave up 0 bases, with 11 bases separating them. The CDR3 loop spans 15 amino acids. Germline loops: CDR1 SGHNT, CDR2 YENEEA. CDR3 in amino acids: CASSEVSSSYNEQFF. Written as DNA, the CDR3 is TGTGCCAGCAGCGAGGTCTCGAGCTCCTACAATGAGCAGTTCTTC.

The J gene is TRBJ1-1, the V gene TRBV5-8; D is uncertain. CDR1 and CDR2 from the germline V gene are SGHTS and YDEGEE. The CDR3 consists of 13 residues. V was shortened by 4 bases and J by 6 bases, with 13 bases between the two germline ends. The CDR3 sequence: CASSERRAPEAFF. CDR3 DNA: TGTGCCAGCAGCGAAAGGAGGGCCCCTGAAGCTTTCTTT. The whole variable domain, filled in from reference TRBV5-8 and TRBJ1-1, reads EAGVTQSPTHLIKTRGQQATLRCSPISGHTSVYWYQQALGLGLQFLLWYDEGEERNRGNFPPRFSGRQFPNYSSELNVNALELEDSALYLCASSERRAPEAFFGQGTRLTVV.

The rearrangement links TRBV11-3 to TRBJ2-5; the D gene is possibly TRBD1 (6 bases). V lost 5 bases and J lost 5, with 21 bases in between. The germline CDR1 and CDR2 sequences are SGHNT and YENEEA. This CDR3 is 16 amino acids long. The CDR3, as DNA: TGTGCCAGCAGCATACCCCGGGACACCTTGGCGGAGACCCAGTACTTC. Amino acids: CASSIPRDTLAETQYF. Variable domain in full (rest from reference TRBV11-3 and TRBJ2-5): EAGVVQSPRYKIIEKKQPVAFWCNPISGHNTLYWYLQNLGQGPELLIRYENEEAVDDSQLPKDRFSAERLKGVDSTLKIQPAELGDSAVYLCASSIPRDTLAETQYFGPGTRLLVL.

CDR3 sequence reads: CASSQERLSYEQYF. CDR3 nucleotides: TGCGCCAGCAGCCAAGAGCGGTTATCCTACGAGCAGTACTTC. The chain combines TRBV4-1 with TRBJ2-7, with no clear D. V shed 0 bases and J shed 1 base, with 7 bases lying between them. Per germline, CDR1 MGHRA and CDR2 YSYEKL. The CDR3 is 14 residues long.

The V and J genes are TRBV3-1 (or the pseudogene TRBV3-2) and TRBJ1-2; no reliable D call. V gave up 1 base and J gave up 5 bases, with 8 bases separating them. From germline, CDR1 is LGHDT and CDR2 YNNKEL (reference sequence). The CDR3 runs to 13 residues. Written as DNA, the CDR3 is TGTGCCAGCAGCCAAGGCCTATCGTATGGCTACACCTTC. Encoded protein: CASSQGLSYGYTF.

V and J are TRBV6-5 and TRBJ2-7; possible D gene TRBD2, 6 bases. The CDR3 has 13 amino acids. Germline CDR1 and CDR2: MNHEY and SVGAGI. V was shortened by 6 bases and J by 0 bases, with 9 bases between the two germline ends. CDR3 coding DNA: TGTGCCAGCAGAAGGGACTTCTCCTACGAGCAGTACTTC. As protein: CASRRDFSYEQYF.

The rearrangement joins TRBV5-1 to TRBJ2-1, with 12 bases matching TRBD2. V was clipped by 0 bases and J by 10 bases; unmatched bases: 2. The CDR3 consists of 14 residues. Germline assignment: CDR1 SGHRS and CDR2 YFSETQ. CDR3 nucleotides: TGCGCCAGCAGCTTGGGGCTAGCGGGAGGGGAGCAGTTCTTC. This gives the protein CASSLGLAGGEQFF.

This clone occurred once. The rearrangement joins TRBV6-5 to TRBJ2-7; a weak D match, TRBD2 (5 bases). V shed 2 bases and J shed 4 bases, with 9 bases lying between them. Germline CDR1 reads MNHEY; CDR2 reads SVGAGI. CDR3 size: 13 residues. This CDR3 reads CASSYGETYEQYF. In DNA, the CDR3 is TGTGCCAGCAGTTACGGGGAGACGTACGAGCAGTACTTC.

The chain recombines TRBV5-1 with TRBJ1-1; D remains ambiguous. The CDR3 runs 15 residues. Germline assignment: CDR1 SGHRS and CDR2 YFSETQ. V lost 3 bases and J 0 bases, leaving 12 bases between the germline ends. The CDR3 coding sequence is TGCGCCAGCAGCTCCGCGGGCCTTTTGAACACTGAAGCTTTCTTT. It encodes CASSSAGLLNTEAFF.

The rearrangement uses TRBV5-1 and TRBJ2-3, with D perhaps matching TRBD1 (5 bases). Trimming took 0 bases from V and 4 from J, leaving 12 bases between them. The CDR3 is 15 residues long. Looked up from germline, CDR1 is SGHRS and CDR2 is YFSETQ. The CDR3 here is CASSLGVLGADTQYF. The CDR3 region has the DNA TGCGCCAGCAGCTTGGGGGTCTTAGGGGCAGATACGCAGTATTTT.

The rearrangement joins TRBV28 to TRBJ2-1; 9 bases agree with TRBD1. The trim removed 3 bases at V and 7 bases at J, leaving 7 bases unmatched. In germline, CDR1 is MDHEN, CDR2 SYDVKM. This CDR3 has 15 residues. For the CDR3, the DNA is TGTGCCAGCAGTTTTCCGGGACAGGGTATGAATGAGCAGTTCTTC. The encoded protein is CASSFPGQGMNEQFF.

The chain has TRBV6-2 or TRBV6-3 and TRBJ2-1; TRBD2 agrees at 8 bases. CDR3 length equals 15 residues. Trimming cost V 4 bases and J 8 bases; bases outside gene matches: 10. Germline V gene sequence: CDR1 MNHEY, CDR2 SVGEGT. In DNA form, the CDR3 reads TGTGCCAGCAGTTCCGCCCGAGCGGGAGTGGATGAGCAGTTCTTC. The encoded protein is CASSSARAGVDEQFF.

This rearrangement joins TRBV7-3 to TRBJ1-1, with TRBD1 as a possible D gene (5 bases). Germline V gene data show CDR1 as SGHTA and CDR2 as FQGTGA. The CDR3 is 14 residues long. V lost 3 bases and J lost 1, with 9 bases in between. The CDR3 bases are TGTGCCAGCAGCTTCGGACACCAGAACACTGAAGCTTTCTTT. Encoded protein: CASSFGHQNTEAFF. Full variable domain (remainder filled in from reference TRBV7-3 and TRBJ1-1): GAGVSQTPSNKVTEKGKYVELRCDPISGHTALYWYRQSLGQGPEFLIYFQGTGAADDSGLPNDRFFAVRPEGSVSTLKIQRTERGDSAVYLCASSFGHQNTEAFFGQGTRLTVV.

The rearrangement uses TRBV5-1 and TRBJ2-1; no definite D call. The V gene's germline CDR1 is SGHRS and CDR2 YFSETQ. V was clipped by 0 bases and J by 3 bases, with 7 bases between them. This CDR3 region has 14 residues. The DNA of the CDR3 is TGCGCCAGCAGCTTGGGACTTTACTACAATGAGCAGTTCTTC. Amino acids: CASSLGLYYNEQFF.

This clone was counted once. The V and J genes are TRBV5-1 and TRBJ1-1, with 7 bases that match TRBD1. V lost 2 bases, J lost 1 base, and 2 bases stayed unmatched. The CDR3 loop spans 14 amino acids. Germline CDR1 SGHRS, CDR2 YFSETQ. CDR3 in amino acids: CASSLGGWNTEAFF. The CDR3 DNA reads TGCGCCAGCAGCTTAGGGGGCTGGAACACTGAAGCTTTCTTT. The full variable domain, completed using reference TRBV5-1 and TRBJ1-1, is KAGVTQTPRYLIKTRGQQVTLSCSPISGHRSVSWYQQTPGQGLQFLFEYFSETQRNKGNFPGRFSGRQFSNSRSEMNVSTLELGDSALYLCASSLGGWNTEAFFGQGTRLTVV.

The CDR3 region is CASSLTRGLNTGELFF. CDR3 DNA: TGTGCCAGCAGTTTAACGAGGGGGCTAAACACCGGGGAGCTGTTTTTT. The chain links TRBV27 to TRBJ2-2; TRBD1 matches 7 bases. J was trimmed by 2 bases and V by 2 bases; bases with no gene match: 5. The CDR3 runs 16 residues. Germline V gene sequence: CDR1 MNHEY, CDR2 SMNVEV (reference sequence).

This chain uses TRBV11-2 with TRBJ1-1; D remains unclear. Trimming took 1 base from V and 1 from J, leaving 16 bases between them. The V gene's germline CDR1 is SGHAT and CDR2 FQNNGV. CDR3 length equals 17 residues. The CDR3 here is CASSLVGAVGRNTEAFF. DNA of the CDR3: TGTGCCAGCAGCTTAGTAGGAGCAGTCGGGAGGAACACTGAAGCTTTCTTT.

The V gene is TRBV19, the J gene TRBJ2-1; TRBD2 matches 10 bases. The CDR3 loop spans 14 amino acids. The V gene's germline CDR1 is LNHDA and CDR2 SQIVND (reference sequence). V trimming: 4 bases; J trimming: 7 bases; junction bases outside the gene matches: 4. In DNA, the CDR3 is TGTGCCAGTAGTAGGTCTAGCGGGAGTAATGAGCAGTTCTTC. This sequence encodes CASSRSSGSNEQFF.